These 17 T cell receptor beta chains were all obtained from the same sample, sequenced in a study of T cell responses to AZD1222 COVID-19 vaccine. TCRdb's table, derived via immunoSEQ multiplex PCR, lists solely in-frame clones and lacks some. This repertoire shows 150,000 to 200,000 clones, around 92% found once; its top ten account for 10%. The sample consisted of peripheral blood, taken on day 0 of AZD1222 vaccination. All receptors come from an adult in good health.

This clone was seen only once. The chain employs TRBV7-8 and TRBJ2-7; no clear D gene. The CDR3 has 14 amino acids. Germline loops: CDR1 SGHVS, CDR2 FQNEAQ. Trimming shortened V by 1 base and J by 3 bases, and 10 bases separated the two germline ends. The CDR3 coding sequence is TGTGCCAGCAGCTTAGGTTGGTCTAGCTACGAGCAGTACGTC. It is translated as CASSLGWSSYEQYV.

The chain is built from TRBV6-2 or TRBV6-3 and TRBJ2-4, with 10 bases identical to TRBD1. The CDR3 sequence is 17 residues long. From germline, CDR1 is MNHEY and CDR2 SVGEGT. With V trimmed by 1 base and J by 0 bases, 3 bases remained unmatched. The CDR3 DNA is TGTGCCAGCAGTTACTTCAGGACAGGGGGAGCCAAAAACATTCAGTACTTC. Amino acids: CASSYFRTGGAKNIQYF.

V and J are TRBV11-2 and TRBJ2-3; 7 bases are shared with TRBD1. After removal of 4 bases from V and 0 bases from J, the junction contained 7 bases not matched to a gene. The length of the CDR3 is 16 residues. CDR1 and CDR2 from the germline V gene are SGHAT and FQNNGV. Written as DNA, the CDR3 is TGTGCCAGCAGCTCCTTCGGACAGGCTAGCACAGATACGCAGTATTTT. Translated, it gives CASSSFGQASTDTQYF. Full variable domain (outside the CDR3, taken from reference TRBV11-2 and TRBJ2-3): EAGVAQSPRYKIIEKRQSVAFWCNPISGHATLYWYQQILGQGPKLLIQFQNNGVVDDSQLPKDRFSAERLKGVDSTLKIQPAKLEDSAVYLCASSSFGQASTDTQYFGPGTRLTVL.

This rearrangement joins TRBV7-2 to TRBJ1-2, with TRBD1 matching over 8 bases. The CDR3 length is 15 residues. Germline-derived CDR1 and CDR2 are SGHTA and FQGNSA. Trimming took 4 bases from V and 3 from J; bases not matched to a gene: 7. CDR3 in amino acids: CASSSRDRPDYGYTF. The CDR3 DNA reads TGTGCCAGCAGCTCCCGGGACAGGCCAGACTATGGCTACACCTTC.

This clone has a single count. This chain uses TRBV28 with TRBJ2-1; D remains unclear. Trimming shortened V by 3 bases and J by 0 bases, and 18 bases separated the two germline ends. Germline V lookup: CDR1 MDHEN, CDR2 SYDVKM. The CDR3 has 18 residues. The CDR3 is CASSFLSFKGRSYNEQFF. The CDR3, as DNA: TGTGCCAGCAGTTTCCTCTCCTTTAAAGGACGCTCCTACAATGAGCAGTTCTTC.

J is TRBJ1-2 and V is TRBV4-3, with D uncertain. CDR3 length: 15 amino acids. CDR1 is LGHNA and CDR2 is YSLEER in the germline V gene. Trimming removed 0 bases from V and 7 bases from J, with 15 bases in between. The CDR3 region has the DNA TGCGCCAGCAGCCAAGAGTCGGGTACTGGGTTTGGCTACACCTTC. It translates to CASSQESGTGFGYTF.

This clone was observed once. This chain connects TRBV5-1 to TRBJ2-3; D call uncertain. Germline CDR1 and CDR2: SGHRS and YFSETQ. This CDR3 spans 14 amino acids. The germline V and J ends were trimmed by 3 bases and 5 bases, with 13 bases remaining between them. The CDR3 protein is CASSSADGGDTQYF. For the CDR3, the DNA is TGCGCCAGCAGCTCGGCGGACGGCGGAGATACGCAGTATTTT.

CDR3 residues: CASSQPGGEETQYF. DNA of the CDR3: TGTGCCAGCAGCCAACCCGGGGGCGAAGAGACCCAGTACTTC. The V call is TRBV4-2, the J call TRBJ2-5; D is perhaps TRBD1 or TRBD2 (6 bases each). V was cut by 2 bases and J by 3 bases, with 10 bases left in between. CDR1 and CDR2 from the germline V gene are LGHNA and YNFKEQ. The CDR3 length is 14 residues.

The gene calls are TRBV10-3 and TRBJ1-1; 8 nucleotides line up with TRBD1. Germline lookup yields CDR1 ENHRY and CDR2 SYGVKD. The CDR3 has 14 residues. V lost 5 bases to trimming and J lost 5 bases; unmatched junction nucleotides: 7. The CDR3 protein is CAISNRGVDTEAFF. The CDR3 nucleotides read TGTGCCATCAGTAACAGGGGGGTTGATACTGAAGCTTTCTTT.

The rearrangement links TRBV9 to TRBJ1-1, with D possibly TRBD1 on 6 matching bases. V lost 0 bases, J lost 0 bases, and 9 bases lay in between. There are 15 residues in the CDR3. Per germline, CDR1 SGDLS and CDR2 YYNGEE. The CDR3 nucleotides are TGTGCCAGCAGCGTAGGGGACAACATGAACACTGAAGCTTTCTTT. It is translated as CASSVGDNMNTEAFF.

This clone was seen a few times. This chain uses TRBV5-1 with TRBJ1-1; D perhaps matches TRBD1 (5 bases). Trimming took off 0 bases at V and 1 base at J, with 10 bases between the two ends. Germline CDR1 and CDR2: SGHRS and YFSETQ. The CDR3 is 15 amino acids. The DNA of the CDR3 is TGCGCCAGCAGCTTGGGGGACCAAGGGAACACTGAAGCTTTCTTT. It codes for CASSLGDQGNTEAFF.

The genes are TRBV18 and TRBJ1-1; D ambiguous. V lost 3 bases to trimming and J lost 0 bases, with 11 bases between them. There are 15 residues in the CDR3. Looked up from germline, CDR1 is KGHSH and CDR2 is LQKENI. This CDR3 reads CASSPILGLNTEAFF. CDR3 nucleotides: TGTGCCAGCTCACCTATACTAGGGCTGAACACTGAAGCTTTCTTT. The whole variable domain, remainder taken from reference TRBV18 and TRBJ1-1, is NAGVMQNPRHLVRRRGQEARLRCSPMKGHSHVYWYRQLPEEGLKFMVYLQKENIIDESGMPKERFSAEFPKEGPSILRIQQVVRGDSAAYFCASSPILGLNTEAFFGQGTRLTVV.

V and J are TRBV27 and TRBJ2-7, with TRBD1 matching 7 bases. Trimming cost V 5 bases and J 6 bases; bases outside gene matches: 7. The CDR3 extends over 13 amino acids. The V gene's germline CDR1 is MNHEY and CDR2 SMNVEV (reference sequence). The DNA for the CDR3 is TGTGCCAGCAGTCCCTTAAACAGGGGCGAGCAGTACTTC. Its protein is CASSPLNRGEQYF.

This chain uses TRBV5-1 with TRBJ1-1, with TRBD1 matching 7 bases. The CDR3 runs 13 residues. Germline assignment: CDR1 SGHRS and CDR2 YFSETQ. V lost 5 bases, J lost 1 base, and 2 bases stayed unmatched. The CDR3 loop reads CASRTGSNTEAFF. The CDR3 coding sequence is TGCGCCAGCAGGACAGGGTCGAACACTGAAGCTTTCTTT.

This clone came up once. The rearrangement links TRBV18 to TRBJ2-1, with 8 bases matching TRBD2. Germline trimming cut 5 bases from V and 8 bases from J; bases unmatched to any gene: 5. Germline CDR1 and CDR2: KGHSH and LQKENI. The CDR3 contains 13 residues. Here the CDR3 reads CASSALTSDEQFF. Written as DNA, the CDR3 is TGTGCCAGCTCAGCCCTGACTAGCGATGAGCAGTTCTTC.

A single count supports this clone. CDR3 loop: CASSGLTENNYGYTF. In DNA, the CDR3 is TGTGCCAGCAGCGGGTTGACAGAGAATAACTATGGCTACACCTTC. The V gene is TRBV9, the J gene TRBJ1-2; D might be TRBD1 (5 bases). The CDR3 runs 15 residues. Deletions cut 3 bases from V and 1 base from J, with 13 bases between. Germline loops: CDR1 SGDLS, CDR2 YYNGEE.

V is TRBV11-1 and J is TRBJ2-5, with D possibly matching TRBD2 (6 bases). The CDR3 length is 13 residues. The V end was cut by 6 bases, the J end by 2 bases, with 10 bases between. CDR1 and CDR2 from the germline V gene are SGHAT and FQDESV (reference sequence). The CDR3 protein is CASRSGTQETQYF. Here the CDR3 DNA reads TGTGCCAGCAGGTCCGGGACTCAAGAGACCCAGTACTTC.